A selection of T cell receptor beta chains follows, all from one sample in a study of blood T cell repertoires in COVID-19. The repertoire was sequenced with immunoSEQ multiplex PCR; TCRdb's copy has only in-frame clones and lacks some. The sample lists 280,000 or so clones, over 75% occurring once. The sample taken for sequencing was peripheral blood. These receptors originate from a man aged 18 to 35 with active or convalescent COVID-19. Both conserved end residues are part of each CDR3. A D gene is named only where the DNA matches it firmly. Clone size is not always given. Where it is, it says once, few, many or a class for expanded clones.

TRBJ2-2	TRBD2	.	TRBV19	CASKRLGRGGNTGELFF	TGTGCCAGTAAACGCCTAGGGCGGGGGGGCAACACCGGGGAGCTGTTTTTT
TRBJ2-5	TRBD1	few	TRBV7-6	CASSLAQGVGETQYF	TGTGCCAGCAGCTTAGCACAGGGGGTCGGGGAGACCCAGTACTTC
TRBJ2-5	.	.	TRBV18	CASSPRGETQYF	TGTGCCAGCTCACCTCGCGGAGAGACCCAGTACTTC
TRBJ1-4	TRBD1	.	TRBV19	CASSIGVGRGANEKLFF	TGTGCCAGTAGTATCGGGGTCGGCAGGGGGGCTAATGAAAAACTGTTTTTT
TRBJ1-4	.	once	TRBV18	CASSPRLVRQEYEKLFF	TGTGCCAGCTCACCAAGATTAGTGCGACAGGAATATGAAAAACTGTTTTTT
TRBJ1-2	.	few	TRBV5-1	CASREGNYGYTF	TGCGCCAGCAGAGAGGGTAACTATGGCTACACCTTC
TRBJ2-3	.	.	TRBV13	CACGGPGGNGISTDTQYF	TGTGCCTGCGGAGGACCGGGTGGGAATGGGATCTCCACAGATACGCAGTATTTT
TRBJ1-6	.	.	TRBV11-2	CASSGQSSYNSPLHF	TGTGCCAGCAGTGGACAGAGCTCCTATAATTCACCCCTCCACTTT
TRBJ2-7	.	.	TRBV18	CASSPAGLSYEQYF	TGTGCCAGCTCACCAGCGGGCCTCTCCTACGAGCAGTACTTC
TRBJ2-7	TRBD2	.	TRBV6-5	CASSYLGAGEQYF	TGTGCCAGCAGTTACCTGGGAGCGGGGGAGCAGTACTTC
TRBJ1-4	TRBD1	.	TRBV11-3	CASSSGQGRHEKLFF	TGTGCCAGCAGCTCCGGACAGGGGCGGCATGAAAAACTGTTTTTT
TRBJ2-5	TRBD1	.	TRBV4-1	CASSQVRGQETQYF	TGCGCCAGCAGCCAAGTCAGGGGGCAAGAGACCCAGTACTTC
TRBJ1-2	.	.	TRBV2	CASSERSWTANF	TGTGCCAGCAGTGAAAGAAGTTGGACAGCTAACTTC
TRBJ1-6	TRBD1	medium-sized	TRBV13	CASSSGGVSPLHF	TGTGCCAGCAGCTCAGGGGGCGTTTCACCCCTCCACTTT
TRBJ2-3	TRBD2	.	TRBV28	CASSFMRGGVDTQYF	TGTGCCAGCAGTTTTATGCGGGGGGGCGTAGATACGCAGTATTTT
TRBJ1-5	.	.	TRBV7-2	CASSIGVSNQPQHF	TGTGCCAGCAGCATCGGGGTTAGCAATCAGCCCCAGCATTTT
TRBJ2-7	.	few	TRBV7-9	CASSLTGLEQYF	TGTGCCAGCAGCTTAACAGGTCTCGAGCAGTACTTC
TRBJ1-4	TRBD1	.	TRBV11-2	CASSFGTGEEKLFF	TGTGCCAGCAGCTTTGGGACAGGCGAGGAAAAACTGTTTTTT
TRBJ2-3	.	.	TRBV2	CASTLRLVTSTDTQYF	TGTGCCAGCACTCTGAGACTAGTCACTAGCACAGATACGCAGTATTTT
TRBJ1-5	TRBD1	.	TRBV15	CATSRDRTGGQPQHF	TGTGCCACCAGCAGAGACCGGACAGGGGGTCAGCCCCAGCATTTT
TRBJ2-1	.	.	TRBV7-2	CASRSGGASYNEQFF	TGTGCCAGCAGATCTGGGGGGGCTTCCTACAATGAGCAGTTCTTC
TRBJ1-4	.	.	TRBV11-2	CASLGQNEKLFF	TGTGCCAGCCTAGGACAGAATGAAAAACTGTTTTTT
TRBJ1-2	TRBD1	.	TRBV5-1	CASRATGGTLNYGYTF	TGCGCCAGCAGGGCTACAGGGGGGACGCTAAACTATGGCTACACCTTC
TRBJ2-2	TRBD2	.	TRBV7-9	CASRGGPGELFF	TGTGCCAGCAGGGGAGGGCCCGGGGAGCTGTTTTTT
TRBJ2-2	TRBD1	.	TRBV7-2	CASSSTGGYTGELFF	TGTGCCAGCAGCTCGACAGGGGGCTACACCGGGGAGCTGTTTTTT